These T cell receptor beta chains were read from a single sample in a study of early stage breast cancer tumors. Measured with immunoSEQ multiplex PCR; TCRdb has only the in-frame clones, and not every one. The sample yields roughly 40,000 clones, 70% to 80% seen once. The sequencing sample was made of blood. The receptors originated from a person aged 50-59 years with breast cancer. CDR3s include the opening cysteine and the closing phenylalanine or tryptophan. The order of the fields is CDR3 DNA, CDR3 protein, J gene, D gene, clone size, V gene. D genes are given only for firm matches. Clone size, where shown, is once, few, many, or a class for clones that have expanded.

CDR3nt: TGTGCCAGTAGTCCCTGGACAGGATCGAACACCGGGGAGCTGTTTTTT; CDR3aa: CASSPWTGSNTGELFF; j_gene: TRBJ2-2; d_gene: TRBD1; abundance: once; v_gene: TRBV19
CDR3nt: TGTGCCAGCAGCTACCGGACAGGGGGCTCCTACGAGCAGTACTTC; CDR3aa: CASSYRTGGSYEQYF; j_gene: TRBJ2-7; d_gene: TRBD1; abundance: -; v_gene: TRBV28
CDR3nt: TGTGCCAGCAGCATACCAGGACTAGCGGGGGGGAATGAGCAGTTCTTC; CDR3aa: CASSIPGLAGGNEQFF; j_gene: TRBJ2-1; d_gene: TRBD2; abundance: -; v_gene: TRBV5-4
CDR3nt: TGTGCCAGCAGCCCAAGACTAGCGGGGGGGAGAGAGACCCAGTACTTC; CDR3aa: CASSPRLAGGRETQYF; j_gene: TRBJ2-5; d_gene: TRBD2; abundance: -; v_gene: TRBV11-2
CDR3nt: TGTGCCAGCAGCTCGACGGACGGACATACTAGCACAGATACGCAGTATTTT; CDR3aa: CASSSTDGHTSTDTQYF; j_gene: TRBJ2-3; d_gene: -; abundance: -; v_gene: TRBV7-9
CDR3nt: TGTGCCAGCAGCTGGGGAGGGGGACAAGAGACCCAGTACTTC; CDR3aa: CASSWGGGQETQYF; j_gene: TRBJ2-5; d_gene: -; abundance: -; v_gene: TRBV11-3
CDR3nt: TGTGCCAGCAGGGGGGGTTCCGAGCAGTACTTC; CDR3aa: CASRGGSEQYF; j_gene: TRBJ2-7; d_gene: -; abundance: few; v_gene: TRBV2
CDR3nt: TGCGCCAGCAGCCCGACAGGGGACCAAGAGACCCAGTACTTC; CDR3aa: CASSPTGDQETQYF; j_gene: TRBJ2-5; d_gene: TRBD1; abundance: -; v_gene: TRBV5-1
CDR3nt: TGTGCCAGCAGCTTCTCAGGGGGCAACTATGGCTACACCTTC; CDR3aa: CASSFSGGNYGYTF; j_gene: TRBJ1-2; d_gene: TRBD1; abundance: many; v_gene: TRBV7-2
CDR3nt: TGTGCCAGCAGCGGGAGACTAGCGGGTTACTACGAGCAGTACTTC; CDR3aa: CASSGRLAGYYEQYF; j_gene: TRBJ2-7; d_gene: TRBD2; abundance: -; v_gene: TRBV4-2
CDR3nt: TGTGCCAGTAGCCTCACCCTGTACCGGGACAGAGTCGTTTATAGCAATCAGCCCCAGCATTTT; CDR3aa: CASSLTLYRDRVVYSNQPQHF; j_gene: TRBJ1-5; d_gene: TRBD1; abundance: once; v_gene: TRBV19
CDR3nt: TGTGCCAGCAGCTCTCGGGGGGAGGGAAACACCATATATTTT; CDR3aa: CASSSRGEGNTIYF; j_gene: TRBJ1-3; d_gene: -; abundance: -; v_gene: TRBV11-2
CDR3nt: TGTGCCAGCAGCTTAGGGCGGGAGGGAACAGATACGCAGTATTTT; CDR3aa: CASSLGREGTDTQYF; j_gene: TRBJ2-3; d_gene: TRBD2; abundance: -; v_gene: TRBV7-9
CDR3nt: TGCGCCAGCAGCTTGGGGGGACAGGGGTTTCACGAGACCCAGTACTTC; CDR3aa: CASSLGGQGFHETQYF; j_gene: TRBJ2-5; d_gene: TRBD1; abundance: -; v_gene: TRBV5-1
CDR3nt: TGTGCCAGCAGCACGACTAGCGGAGACTACGAGCAGTACTTC; CDR3aa: CASSTTSGDYEQYF; j_gene: TRBJ2-7; d_gene: TRBD2; abundance: few; v_gene: TRBV7-3
CDR3nt: TGTGCCAGCAGTTACTACACAGGGACCTCCTACAATGAGCAGTTCTTC; CDR3aa: CASSYYTGTSYNEQFF; j_gene: TRBJ2-1; d_gene: -; abundance: -; v_gene: TRBV6-5
CDR3nt: TGCGCCAGCAGCCGACAACCGGGTCGGGGGGGGAGCTACGAGCAGTACTTC; CDR3aa: CASSRQPGRGGSYEQYF; j_gene: TRBJ2-7; d_gene: TRBD2; abundance: -; v_gene: TRBV4-1
CDR3nt: TGTGCCAGCAGTGAGAGTAGCGCGGGCTACGAGCAGTACTTC; CDR3aa: CASSESSAGYEQYF; j_gene: TRBJ2-7; d_gene: -; abundance: -; v_gene: TRBV25-1
CDR3nt: TGCGCCAGCAGCAAACAGGGGATGGGAGTAGGCGGGGAGCTGTTTTTT; CDR3aa: CASSKQGMGVGGELFF; j_gene: TRBJ2-2; d_gene: TRBD1; abundance: -; v_gene: TRBV5-1
CDR3nt: TGTGCCAGCAGTTTACCCTCGGCAGGGTGGCCCTGGGGCAATCAGCCCCAGCATTTT; CDR3aa: CASSLPSAGWPWGNQPQHF; j_gene: TRBJ1-5; d_gene: -; abundance: -; v_gene: TRBV27
CDR3nt: TGTGCCAGCAGCTCGTACTCTGGGGCCAACGTCCTGACTTTC; CDR3aa: CASSSYSGANVLTF; j_gene: TRBJ2-6; d_gene: -; abundance: -; v_gene: TRBV7-8
CDR3nt: TGTGCCAGCAGCGTAGGTACCAGAGGGGGCCGGCCCGGGGAGCTGTTTTTT; CDR3aa: CASSVGTRGGRPGELFF; j_gene: TRBJ2-2; d_gene: TRBD1; abundance: -; v_gene: TRBV9
CDR3nt: TGCGCCAGCAGCTTGGCCCCTAGCGGGGGAAACGGGAATGAGCAGTTCTTC; CDR3aa: CASSLAPSGGNGNEQFF; j_gene: TRBJ2-1; d_gene: TRBD2; abundance: -; v_gene: TRBV5-1
CDR3nt: TGCAGCGTTGTGCCTAGCGGGAGAAGAGAGCAGTACTTC; CDR3aa: CSVVPSGRREQYF; j_gene: TRBJ2-7; d_gene: TRBD2; abundance: few; v_gene: TRBV29-1
CDR3nt: TGTGCCAGCAGTGACTCGCCAGGGCAGGCCCTGGGTGGCTACACCTTC; CDR3aa: CASSDSPGQALGGYTF; j_gene: TRBJ1-2; d_gene: -; abundance: -; v_gene: TRBV6-4
CDR3nt: TGTGCCAGCAGTATGGGACTAGCCGTGCACGAGCAGTACTTC; CDR3aa: CASSMGLAVHEQYF; j_gene: TRBJ2-7; d_gene: TRBD2; abundance: few; v_gene: TRBV27
CDR3nt: TGTGCCAGCAGTGAAAGGCGGAATGGCTACACCTTC; CDR3aa: CASSERRNGYTF; j_gene: TRBJ1-2; d_gene: -; abundance: few; v_gene: TRBV2
CDR3nt: TGTGCCAGCAGCGCCACAGGGAGCGGGGGAAAACTGTTTTTT; CDR3aa: CASSATGSGGKLFF; j_gene: TRBJ1-4; d_gene: -; abundance: -; v_gene: TRBV5-6
CDR3nt: TGTGCCGTTACTGCAAGGGGTCAGTACGAGCAGTACTTC; CDR3aa: CAVTARGQYEQYF; j_gene: TRBJ2-7; d_gene: -; abundance: -; v_gene: TRBV21-1
CDR3nt: TGCGCCAGCAGTGAGTCGCAGGGGAACACCGGGGAGCTGTTTTTT; CDR3aa: CASSESQGNTGELFF; j_gene: TRBJ2-2; d_gene: -; abundance: once; v_gene: TRBV10-1
CDR3nt: TGTGCCAGCAGCGACCGGACAGGGGGCGCGGGAGATACGCAGTATTTT; CDR3aa: CASSDRTGGAGDTQYF; j_gene: TRBJ2-3; d_gene: TRBD1; abundance: -; v_gene: TRBV5-4
CDR3nt: TGCGCCAGCAGTGACAGGCATACGCAGTATTTT; CDR3aa: CASSDRHTQYF; j_gene: TRBJ2-3; d_gene: -; abundance: -; v_gene: TRBV10-1
CDR3nt: TGTGCCAGCTCAGCGGCAACCTACGAGCAGTACTTC; CDR3aa: CASSAATYEQYF; j_gene: TRBJ2-7; d_gene: -; abundance: -; v_gene: TRBV5-6
CDR3nt: TGCGCCAGCAGCTTGGGGACGGCGGGTATGGACACTGAAGCTTTCTTT; CDR3aa: CASSLGTAGMDTEAFF; j_gene: TRBJ1-1; d_gene: -; abundance: -; v_gene: TRBV5-1
CDR3nt: TGCGCCAGCAGACCCCAGGGGGCGGGAGAGACCCAGTACTTC; CDR3aa: CASRPQGAGETQYF; j_gene: TRBJ2-5; d_gene: TRBD1; abundance: -; v_gene: TRBV5-1
CDR3nt: TGTGCCAGCAGTGCCCCGGGACTAGCGGGAGAAGGCTCCTACGAGCAGTACTTC; CDR3aa: CASSAPGLAGEGSYEQYF; j_gene: TRBJ2-7; d_gene: TRBD2; abundance: -; v_gene: TRBV25-1
CDR3nt: TGCGCCAGCAGCTTGGGGGACAGGAACTATGGCTACACCTTC; CDR3aa: CASSLGDRNYGYTF; j_gene: TRBJ1-2; d_gene: TRBD1; abundance: medium-sized; v_gene: TRBV5-1
CDR3nt: TGTGCCACCAGCAGAGTCGGGACACTTTCCTACGAGCAGTACTTC; CDR3aa: CATSRVGTLSYEQYF; j_gene: TRBJ2-7; d_gene: -; abundance: few; v_gene: TRBV15
CDR3nt: TGTGCCTGGAGTGTGTCGGCGGGGGGGTACAATGAGCAGTTCTTC; CDR3aa: CAWSVSAGGYNEQFF; j_gene: TRBJ2-1; d_gene: TRBD2; abundance: -; v_gene: TRBV30
CDR3nt: TGCGCCAGCAGCTTGGTAGGACAGGGTCTTTCAGATACGCAGTATTTT; CDR3aa: CASSLVGQGLSDTQYF; j_gene: TRBJ2-3; d_gene: TRBD1; abundance: -; v_gene: TRBV5-1
CDR3nt: TGTGCCAGCAGTTACATCACCACGGGCTATGGCTACACCTTC; CDR3aa: CASSYITTGYGYTF; j_gene: TRBJ1-2; d_gene: -; abundance: -; v_gene: TRBV6-5
CDR3nt: TGCGCCAGCAGCCTTACTACACAAGAGACCCAGTACTTC; CDR3aa: CASSLTTQETQYF; j_gene: TRBJ2-5; d_gene: -; abundance: -; v_gene: TRBV5-1
CDR3nt: TGTGCCAGCAGTGAAGAGGACAGGGTCTATGGCTACACCTTC; CDR3aa: CASSEEDRVYGYTF; j_gene: TRBJ1-2; d_gene: TRBD1; abundance: -; v_gene: TRBV2
CDR3nt: TGCGCCAGCAGGGGGCGACCATTAGATGGGGCTTTCTTT; CDR3aa: CASRGRPLDGAFF; j_gene: TRBJ1-1; d_gene: -; abundance: -; v_gene: TRBV10-2
CDR3nt: TGTGCCACCAGTTCGCCCATCGCACGACAGGGGACGAGGACAGATACGCAGTATTTT; CDR3aa: CATSSPIARQGTRTDTQYF; j_gene: TRBJ2-3; d_gene: TRBD1; abundance: -; v_gene: TRBV28
CDR3nt: TGTGCCAGCAGCTTATCGGTCTCCTCAGGGGGCTACAATGAGCAGTTCTTC; CDR3aa: CASSLSVSSGGYNEQFF; j_gene: TRBJ2-1; d_gene: TRBD1; abundance: -; v_gene: TRBV11-2
CDR3nt: TGTGCCAGCAGCCCCTCCGGCTCGACTAGCGGGGGGGGAGGTGAGCAGTTCTTC; CDR3aa: CASSPSGSTSGGGGEQFF; j_gene: TRBJ2-1; d_gene: TRBD2; abundance: -; v_gene: TRBV9
CDR3nt: TGTGCCAGCAGCCTGGGAGGGCTTAATGAAAAACTGTTTTTT; CDR3aa: CASSLGGLNEKLFF; j_gene: TRBJ1-4; d_gene: -; abundance: -; v_gene: TRBV5-4
CDR3nt: TGTGCCAGCAGCCTTCGATGGGACAGACCCTCTGGAAACACCATATATTTT; CDR3aa: CASSLRWDRPSGNTIYF; j_gene: TRBJ1-3; d_gene: TRBD1; abundance: -; v_gene: TRBV27
CDR3nt: TGTGCCAGCAGCAAGACTCCGGGGGTGGAACGCACAGATACGCAGTATTTT; CDR3aa: CASSKTPGVERTDTQYF; j_gene: TRBJ2-3; d_gene: -; abundance: -; v_gene: TRBV21-1
CDR3nt: TGTGCCTGGAGTACCTTACTTCTAGGAGCTTTCTTT; CDR3aa: CAWSTLLLGAFF; j_gene: TRBJ1-1; d_gene: -; abundance: -; v_gene: TRBV30
CDR3nt: TGTGCCAGCAGTGAATCGCCGCCTAGCTATGGCTACACCTTC; CDR3aa: CASSESPPSYGYTF; j_gene: TRBJ1-2; d_gene: -; abundance: -; v_gene: TRBV2
CDR3nt: TGTGCCAGGCTGCGGAGGAATTCACCCCTCCACTTT; CDR3aa: CARLRRNSPLHF; j_gene: TRBJ1-6; d_gene: -; abundance: -; v_gene: TRBV6-5
CDR3nt: TGTGCCAGCAGCTTGGGGCGGGACCAGTACAATGAGCAGTTCTTC; CDR3aa: CASSLGRDQYNEQFF; j_gene: TRBJ2-1; d_gene: -; abundance: -; v_gene: TRBV5-4
CDR3nt: TGCAGCGTTGAAGCTCGGTTGGGGGGGGGCCCTGACAATGAGCAGTTCTTC; CDR3aa: CSVEARLGGGPDNEQFF; j_gene: TRBJ2-1; d_gene: -; abundance: -; v_gene: TRBV29-1
CDR3nt: TGTGCCAGTGGGCAGCCCTACGAGCAGTACTTC; CDR3aa: CASGQPYEQYF; j_gene: TRBJ2-7; d_gene: -; abundance: once; v_gene: TRBV19